Following are 6 T cell receptor beta chains from one sample sequenced in a study of blood T cell repertoires in COVID-19. Some clones are missing from TCRdb's copy, which holds only in-frame ones; the method was immunoSEQ multiplex PCR. This sample yields about 80,000 clones, of which around 76% are seen a single time; roughly 15% belongs to the top ten. Sequenced: peripheral blood. Every receptor here comes from a human donor in a cohort sampled during active COVID-19.

The genes are TRBV10-2 and TRBJ1-2; D is possibly TRBD1 (6 bases). Germline lookup yields CDR1 WSHSY and CDR2 SAAADI. The CDR3 runs 13 residues. Between the trimmed V and J ends, which lost 6 bases and 3 bases, there was a span of 11 bases. The CDR3 sequence is CASRADSDYGYTF. In DNA, the CDR3 is TGCGCCAGCAGGGCGGACAGCGACTATGGCTACACCTTC.

V gene TRBV28 combines with J gene TRBJ2-7, with TRBD1 identical over 9 bases. From germline, CDR1 is MDHEN and CDR2 SYDVKM. Trimming removed 3 bases from V and 5 bases from J; junction bases left unmatched: 5. CDR3 size: 14 residues. This CDR3 reads CASSFPGQGHEQYF. The DNA for the CDR3 is TGTGCCAGCAGTTTCCCGGGACAGGGCCACGAGCAGTACTTC.

This clone occurred many times. The chain uses TRBV5-4 and TRBJ1-1, with TRBD1 identical over 9 bases. CDR1 and CDR2 (germline): SGHNT, YYREEE (reference sequence). Germline trimming cut 5 bases from V and 10 bases from J; bases unmatched to any gene: 15. This CDR3 is built from 15 residues. CDR3 in amino acids: CASSMGGQGSHSAFF. CDR3 sequence (DNA): TGTGCCAGCAGTATGGGGGGACAGGGCTCACACTCAGCTTTCTTT. Complete variable domain (other parts from reference TRBV5-4 and TRBJ1-1): ETGVTQSPTHLIKTRGQQVTLRCSSQSGHNTVSWYQQALGQGPQFIFQYYREEENGRGNFPPRFSGLQFPNYSSELNVNALELDDSALYLCASSMGGQGSHSAFFGQGTRLTVV.

This clone has more than one count but fewer than ten. This rearrangement joins TRBV6-5 to TRBJ2-1, with D possibly TRBD2 on 6 matching bases. Germline assignment: CDR1 MNHEY and CDR2 SVGAGI. V lost 2 bases, J lost 0 bases, and 8 bases lay in between. The CDR3 runs to 15 residues. CDR3 sequence (DNA): TGTGCCAGCAGTTACGGGGGGAGCTCCTACAATGAGCAGTTCTTC. Amino acid sequence: CASSYGGSSYNEQFF.

The genes are TRBV19 and TRBJ1-2; 7 bases map to TRBD1. V trimming: 7 bases; J trimming: 6 bases; junction bases outside the gene matches: 14. Looked up from germline, CDR1 is LNHDA and CDR2 is SQIVND (reference sequence). There are 15 residues in the CDR3. In DNA, the CDR3 is TGTGCCAGTACCAACCGACAGGGTCCTAGTCATGGCTACACCTTC. This codes for CASTNRQGPSHGYTF. The full variable domain, rest sourced from reference TRBV19 and TRBJ1-2, is DGGITQSPKYLFRKEGQNVTLSCEQNLNHDAMYWYRQDPGQGLRLIYYSQIVNDFQKGDIAEGYSVSREKKESFPLTVTSAQKNPTAFYLCASTNRQGPSHGYTFGSGTRLTVV.

The chain combines TRBV29-1 with TRBJ1-2; possibly TRBD1 for D (6 bases). The CDR3 has 14 residues. The germline V and J ends were trimmed by 3 bases and 7 bases, with 18 bases remaining between them. The germline gives CDR1 SQVTM, CDR2 ANQGSEA. The CDR3 region has the DNA TGCAGCGTTGAGATCTTAGGGGGGGCCCTTGGCTACACCTTC. Encoded protein: CSVEILGGALGYTF.